These T cell receptor beta chains were read from a single sample in a study of shared clonotypes between healthy human individuals. Produced via immunoSEQ multiplex PCR; TCRdb's table is partial and in-frame only. The top ten hold 30% to 40% of the sample, which has 650,000 to 700,000 clones, 90% seen once. Sequencing input: memory CD8+ T cells from PBMCs. The receptors come from a man aged 18 to 29 in good health. Some clones in this sample may be carry-over from other donors' samples. Both conserved end residues are part of each CDR3. A D gene is named only where the DNA matches it firmly. Clone size, where shown, is once, few, many, or a class for clones that have expanded.

.	TRBD2	TRBJ2-2	TRBV5-4	CASSLASLAGGAGELFF	TGTGCCAGCAGCTTGGCGAGTCTAGCGGGAGGCGCCGGGGAGCTGTTTTTT
.	.	TRBJ2-3	TRBV14	CASSLSRDTQYF	TGTGCCAGCAGCCTATCGAGAGATACGCAGTATTTT
.	.	TRBJ1-2	TRBV27	CASSPDPHSTYGYTF	TGTGCCAGCAGTCCCGACCCACACAGTACCTATGGCTACACCTTC
.	.	TRBJ2-7	TRBV27	CASSPPGGWYEQYF	TGTGCCAGCAGTCCTCCCGGAGGGTGGTACGAGCAGTACTTC
.	.	TRBJ2-1	TRBV6-5	CASSSPRVGSNEQFF	TGTGCCAGCAGTTCCCCCAGGGTAGGGTCCAATGAGCAGTTCTTC
.	TRBD1	TRBJ1-2	TRBV13	CASTLETQGANYGYTF	TGTGCCAGCACCCTGGAGACTCAGGGGGCGAACTATGGCTACACCTTC
.	.	TRBJ2-6	TRBV19	CASMVPGANVLTF	TGTGCCAGTATGGTCCCTGGGGCCAACGTCCTGACTTTC
.	.	TRBJ2-7	TRBV5-1	CASSFLHGAYEQYF	TGCGCCAGCAGCTTTTTGCACGGGGCCTACGAGCAGTACTTC
.	.	TRBJ2-2	TRBV6-1	CASSEAPPNTGELFF	TGTGCCAGCAGTGAAGCGCCCCCGAACACCGGGGAGCTGTTTTTT
.	.	TRBJ1-1	TRBV7-9	CASSLVRVNTEAFF	TGTGCCAGCAGCTTAGTGAGGGTGAACACTGAAGCTTTCTTT
.	.	TRBJ2-1	TRBV27	CASSLTTYGSSEQFF	TGTGCCAGCAGTTTAACCACTTACGGTAGTAGTGAGCAGTTCTTC
.	.	TRBJ2-7	TRBV19	CATQGFLTYEQYF	TGTGCCACTCAGGGGTTCCTAACCTACGAGCAGTACTTC
.	TRBD1	TRBJ2-2	TRBV7-9	CASSSRQGSTGELFF	TGTGCCAGCAGCTCCAGACAGGGAAGCACCGGGGAGCTGTTTTTT
.	TRBD2	TRBJ2-7	TRBV5-4	CASLTPGLAFSYEQYF	TGTGCCAGCTTAACCCCGGGACTAGCTTTTTCCTACGAGCAGTACTTC
.	TRBD1	TRBJ2-7	TRBV5-1	CASSLGDREFRYEQYF	TGCGCCAGCAGCTTGGGAGACAGGGAGTTTAGGTACGAGCAGTACTTC
once	TRBD1	TRBJ2-3	TRBV27	CASSNRGYTDTQYF	TGTGCCAGCAGTAACAGGGGTTACACAGATACGCAGTATTTT
.	TRBD1	TRBJ2-3	TRBV29-1	CSVVPAGQGALSTQYF	TGCAGCGTTGTCCCCGCAGGGCAGGGGGCGCTGAGTACGCAGTATTTT
.	.	TRBJ2-7	TRBV29-1	CSVVEDSRYEQYF	TGCAGCGTTGTGGAGGACAGCCGCTACGAGCAGTACTTC
once	TRBD1	TRBJ1-1	TRBV6-5	CASSYRRDRGTEAFF	TGTGCCAGCAGTTACCGCCGGGACAGGGGGACTGAAGCTTTCTTT
.	TRBD2	TRBJ2-2	TRBV7-3	CASSLRLGAGGPDTGELFF	TGTGCCAGCAGCTTAAGGCTTGGGGCGGGAGGGCCCGACACCGGGGAGCTGTTTTTT
.	TRBD2	TRBJ2-1	TRBV2	CASSEAPLAGPDNEQFF	TGTGCCAGCAGTGAAGCGCCGCTAGCGGGGCCCGACAATGAGCAGTTCTTC
.	.	TRBJ2-7	TRBV27	CASSPSTGEGLYEQYF	TGTGCCAGCAGCCCTTCCACGGGAGAAGGATTGTACGAGCAGTACTTC
.	.	TRBJ2-7	TRBV28	CASSPPRHGGYYEQYF	TGTGCCAGCAGCCCCCCCCGGCACGGCGGCTACTACGAGCAGTACTTC
.	.	TRBJ2-7	TRBV7-9	CASSLGSREQYF	TGTGCCAGCAGCTTAGGTTCTCGCGAGCAGTACTTC
.	TRBD2	TRBJ2-7	TRBV7-9	CASSQTSGRAWEQYF	TGTGCCAGCAGTCAAACTAGCGGGAGGGCCTGGGAGCAGTACTTC
once	.	TRBJ2-4	TRBV4-1	CASSPINLAKNIQYF	TGCGCCAGCAGCCCCATCAACTTAGCCAAAAACATTCAGTACTTC
.	.	TRBJ2-1	TRBV6-5	CASSTGSPYNEQFF	TGTGCCAGCAGTACCGGGTCCCCCTACAATGAGCAGTTCTTC
.	.	TRBJ2-2	TRBV27	CASTWEDANTGELFF	TGTGCCAGCACTTGGGAGGACGCGAACACCGGGGAGCTGTTTTTT
.	.	TRBJ1-5	TRBV5-5	CASSSTGPNQPQHF	TGTGCCAGCAGCTCTACAGGCCCCAATCAGCCCCAGCATTTT
.	.	TRBJ1-1	TRBV5-1	CASSPTGPEAFF	TGCGCCAGCAGCCCGACAGGACCCGAAGCTTTCTTT
.	.	TRBJ2-5	TRBV7-8	CASSLWRQETQYF	TGTGCCAGCAGCTTATGGCGGCAAGAGACCCAGTACTTC
once	TRBD1	TRBJ2-1	TRBV5-6	CASSTRDRVHYEQFF	TGTGCCAGCAGCACCCGGGACAGGGTTCACTATGAGCAGTTCTTC
.	.	TRBJ2-2	TRBV5-4	CASSPYDRRAGELFF	TGTGCCAGCAGCCCATATGACAGGAGGGCCGGGGAGCTGTTTTTT
.	.	TRBJ2-5	TRBV19	CASSIWAGGETQYF	TGTGCCAGTAGTATCTGGGCAGGGGGGGAGACCCAGTACTTC
.	.	TRBJ1-1	TRBV7-6	CASSLDRDTEAFF	TGTGCCAGCAGCCTAGACCGGGACACTGAAGCTTTCTTT
.	.	TRBJ1-1	TRBV7-3	CASSLTSRGGTEAFF	TGTGCCAGCAGCTTAACAAGCAGGGGAGGCACTGAAGCTTTCTTT
.	TRBD1	TRBJ1-2	TRBV18	CASSPGGQGSYGYTF	TGTGCCAGCTCACCAGGGGGACAGGGAAGCTATGGCTACACCTTC
.	.	TRBJ1-5	TRBV28	CASSLGGQPQHF	TGTGCCAGCAGTCTTGGTGGCCAGCCCCAGCATTTT
.	TRBD2	TRBJ2-7	TRBV7-8	CASSTSGKAYEQYF	TGTGCCAGCAGCACTAGCGGGAAAGCCTACGAGCAGTACTTC
.	.	TRBJ2-1	TRBV7-9	CASSFEDRARGQFF	TGTGCCAGCAGCTTCGAAGATAGGGCCAGGGGGCAGTTCTTC
once	.	TRBJ1-2	TRBV6-6	CASSNQGPYGYTF	TGTGCCAGCAGTAATCAGGGACCCTATGGCTACACCTTC
few	.	TRBJ1-5	TRBV27	CASSLSGGWNQPQHF	TGTGCCAGCAGTTTATCAGGGGGTTGGAATCAGCCCCAGCATTTT
.	.	TRBJ1-1	TRBV5-5	CASTPPITGNTEAFF	TGTGCCAGCACCCCTCCGATAACAGGGAACACTGAAGCTTTCTTT
.	.	TRBJ1-2	TRBV29-1	CSVPQLEGNYGYTF	TGCAGCGTCCCCCAGTTGGAGGGAAACTATGGCTACACCTTC
.	.	TRBJ2-7	TRBV10-2	CASRGLGGGGSYEQYF	TGCGCCAGCAGGGGCCTGGGTGGGGGCGGCTCCTACGAGCAGTACTTC
.	TRBD1	TRBJ2-7	TRBV4-1	CASSQDRDRTYEQYF	TGCGCCAGCAGCCAAGACCGGGACAGGACCTACGAGCAGTACTTC
.	.	TRBJ1-2	TRBV11-3	CASSLGTGINYGYTF	TGTGCCAGCAGCTTAGGTACAGGTATCAACTATGGCTACACCTTC
.	.	TRBJ2-1	TRBV27	CASSAQGTYNEQFF	TGTGCCAGCAGTGCCCAGGGGACCTACAATGAGCAGTTCTTC
.	.	TRBJ2-7	TRBV7-9	CASSLFPGGYEQYF	TGTGCCAGCAGCTTATTCCCAGGGGGGTACGAGCAGTACTTC
.	TRBD1	TRBJ1-2	TRBV6-6	CASSYSDRGDPGYTF	TGTGCCAGCAGTTACTCTGACAGGGGAGATCCCGGCTACACCTTC
.	.	TRBJ2-2	TRBV5-8	CASSLLAINTGELFF	TGTGCCAGCAGCTTGCTAGCTATTAACACCGGGGAGCTGTTTTTT
.	TRBD1	TRBJ2-7	TRBV5-4	CASSGGTGYEQYF	TGTGCCAGCAGCGGAGGGACAGGCTACGAGCAGTACTTC
.	.	TRBJ1-5	TRBV30	CAWRVGGSNQPQHF	TGTGCCTGGAGAGTCGGGGGAAGCAATCAGCCCCAGCATTTT
.	.	TRBJ2-7	TRBV5-1	CASSLGGAPSYEQYF	TGCGCCAGCAGCTTGGGAGGGGCCCCCTCCTACGAGCAGTACTTC
.	.	TRBJ2-5	TRBV19	CASSSLEGLFGTQYF	TGTGCCAGTAGTTCACTAGAAGGTCTTTTCGGGACCCAGTACTTC
once	.	TRBJ1-4	TRBV19	CASSSLFGGANEKLFF	TGTGCCAGTAGTTCCCTATTTGGGGGTGCTAATGAAAAACTGTTTTTT
.	.	TRBJ2-7	TRBV7-3	CASSLLAGTAYEQYF	TGTGCCAGCAGCTTACTGGCAGGCACAGCCTACGAGCAGTACTTC
.	.	TRBJ1-2	TRBV27	CASSLYRDAGGIYGYTF	TGTGCCAGCAGTTTATACCGGGACGCAGGAGGGATTTACGGCTACACCTTC
once	.	TRBJ1-1	TRBV6-5	CASSYSVDGMNTEAFF	TGTGCCAGCAGTTACTCGGTGGATGGGATGAACACTGAAGCTTTCTTT